These 8 T cell receptor beta chains were sequenced from one sample in a study of blood T cell repertoires in COVID-19 (dated by TCRdb to 2019 to 2021). The library relied on the immunoSEQ multiplex PCR assay. In its TCRdb copy, this immuneACCESS table keeps in-frame sequences only and misses some clones. Where compared with another copy, unresolved V genes explain less than half of these, and the others have no known cause. The sample table records tens of thousands of clones; roughly 86% of these occur just once. Of the sample, roughly 5% is held by the ten largest clones. Sequencing was done on a sample of peripheral blood. The origin of the receptors is a man aged 45-60 years with active or convalescent COVID-19.

V and J are TRBV10-1 and TRBJ2-2, with 8 positions matching TRBD1. Germline lookup yields CDR1 WNHNN and CDR2 SYGVQD (reference sequence). V shed 2 bases, J shed 3 bases, and the junction held 2 bases outside the gene matches. The CDR3 length is 15 residues. CDR3 sequence (DNA): TGCGCCAGCAGTGAGGAGACAGGGGACACCGGGGAGCTGTTTTTT. Translating gives CASSEETGDTGELFF.

This chain uses TRBV19 with TRBJ1-4; D uncertain. The germline CDR1 and CDR2 sequences are LNHDA and SQIVND (reference sequence). V lost 3 bases and J 0 bases, leaving 8 bases between the germline ends. CDR3 size: 15 residues. The CDR3 reads CASSMGSATNEKLFF. The CDR3 nucleotides read TGTGCCAGTAGTATGGGGAGTGCAACTAATGAAAAACTGTTTTTT.

This clone occurred once. This chain links TRBV4-3 with TRBJ1-6; D is perhaps TRBD1 (5 bases). This CDR3 has 15 amino acids. The V end was cut by 0 bases, the J end by 9 bases, with 12 bases between. CDR1 is LGHNA, CDR2 YSLEER, per germline. The CDR3, as DNA: TGCGCCAGCAGCCAAGAACAGGATCAGATTTCACCCCTCCACTTT. It specifies CASSQEQDQISPLHF.

The V gene is TRBV2, the J gene TRBJ2-2; D perhaps matches TRBD2 (6 bases). The V gene lost 6 bases and the J gene lost 1 base, with 9 bases spanning the gap. Germline CDR1 SNHLY, CDR2 FYNNEI. The CDR3 consists of 14 residues. The CDR3 loop reads CASRRDLNTGELFF. Here the CDR3 DNA reads TGTGCCAGCAGGAGGGACTTGAACACCGGGGAGCTGTTTTTT.

Written as DNA, the CDR3 is TGCGCCAGCTGTCCGCAGCGGGGGGTCTCCTACGAGCAGTACTTC. Residues: CASCPQRGVSYEQYF. The V call is TRBV23-1, the J call TRBJ2-7; 9 bases are a match to TRBD2. TRBV23-1 is known as an ORF, though its function is uncertain. J was trimmed by 0 bases and V by 8 bases; bases with no gene match: 8. This CDR3 has 15 residues.

V usage is TRBV6-5 and J usage is TRBJ2-5, with D possibly matching TRBD2 (5 bases). The CDR3 has 14 residues. V lost 0 bases and J lost 5, with 10 bases in between. Germline V gene lookup returns CDR1 MNHEY and CDR2 SVGAGI. The CDR3 DNA follows: TGTGCCAGCAGTTACTCCGAGGGAATGGAGACCCAGTACTTC. It translates to CASSYSEGMETQYF.

The CDR3 bases are TGTGCCAGCTCACCATTGGAGTTGAGGACAGGCAATGAAAAACTGTTTTTT. Its translation is CASSPLELRTGNEKLFF. This chain joins TRBV18 and TRBJ1-4; 7 bases line up with TRBD1. J was trimmed by 5 bases and V by 2 bases; bases with no gene match: 11. This CDR3 spans 17 amino acids. Germline V gene sequence: CDR1 KGHSH, CDR2 LQKENI. Filled out from reference TRBV18 and TRBJ1-4, the complete variable domain reads NAGVMQNPRHLVRRRGQEARLRCSPMKGHSHVYWYRQLPEEGLKFMVYLQKENIIDESGMPKERFSAEFPKEGPSILRIQQVVRGDSAAYFCASSPLELRTGNEKLFFGSGTQLSVL.

The rearrangement uses TRBV18 and TRBJ2-3; weak D call: TRBD2 (5 bases). The V end was cut by 6 bases, the J end by 1 base, with 17 bases between. The CDR3 has 16 residues. Germline CDR1 is KGHSH and CDR2 is LQKENI. The CDR3 region is CASSPTGRWGTDTQYF. CDR3 DNA: TGTGCCAGCTCCCCAACGGGAAGGTGGGGCACAGATACGCAGTATTTT.